One sample yielded the 21 T cell receptor beta chains listed below, sequenced in a study of cytomegalovirus exposure and HLA in healthy donors. PCR primers comprised 60 Vbeta and 13 Jbeta primers. Profiling relied on immunoSEQ multiplex PCR, and the TCRdb table lists in-frame clones only, not all of them. The data show roughly 130,000 clones, roughly 83% seen once. The source material was PBMCs. These receptors originate from a girl aged 2 to 9 in good health and CMV-seronegative.

This chain links TRBV14 with TRBJ1-2, with D possibly matching TRBD1 (6 bases). The CDR3 contains 14 residues. V lost 3 bases, J lost 2 bases, and 10 bases lay in between. Germline-derived CDR1 and CDR2 are SGHDN and FVKESK. CDR3 in amino acids: CASSQGATNYGYTF. For the CDR3, the DNA is TGTGCCAGCAGCCAGGGGGCCACGAACTATGGCTACACCTTC.

The V gene is TRBV20-1, the J gene TRBJ2-5, with D perhaps matching TRBD1 (5 bases). The CDR3 is made up of 11 amino acids. Germline V gives CDR1 DFQATT, CDR2 SNEGSKA (reference sequence). CDR3 nucleotides: TGCACACTGACAGTCCAAGAGACCCAGTACTTC. Protein sequence: CTLTVQETQYF.

This chain uses TRBV13 with TRBJ2-7, with TRBD2 matching over 11 bases. The CDR3 totals 20 residues. Germline trimming cut 3 bases from V and 0 bases from J; bases unmatched to any gene: 16. CDR1 is PRHDT, CDR2 FYEKMQ, per germline (reference sequence). The DNA of the CDR3 is TGTGCCAGCAGCTTGTTTATGACTAGCGGGGAAAACCCGAACTCCTACGAGCAGTACTTC. Its translation: CASSLFMTSGENPNSYEQYF.

This clone was recorded a few times. This chain links TRBV20-1 with TRBJ1-2; no definite D call. CDR1 and CDR2 (germline): DFQATT, SNEGSKA (reference sequence). Trimming cost V 6 bases and J 3 bases, with 5 bases left between them. This CDR3 is built from 10 residues. The DNA of the CDR3 is TGCAGTGCCCAATACTATGGCTACACCTTC. Its protein is CSAQYYGYTF.

The CDR3 spells CAWSPRTSGRTDTQYF. The CDR3 DNA reads TGTGCCTGGAGTCCGAGGACTAGCGGGAGGACAGATACGCAGTATTTT. The chain recombines TRBV30 with TRBJ2-3, with TRBD2 identical over 14 bases. CDR1 and CDR2 from the germline V gene are GTSNPN and SVGIG (reference sequence). J was trimmed by 3 bases and V by 2 bases; bases with no gene match: 4. This CDR3 region has 16 residues.

The V gene is TRBV6-1, the J gene TRBJ1-4; D unresolved. CDR1 and CDR2 (germline): MNHNS, SASEGT. This CDR3 has 15 residues. V shed 6 bases and J shed 7 bases, with 18 bases lying between them. CDR3 region: CASSSGSAWGEKLFF. The CDR3 nucleotides are TGTGCCAGCAGCTCGGGATCCGCGTGGGGTGAAAAACTGTTTTTT.

The chain is built from TRBV11-2 and TRBJ2-1, with 9 bases matching TRBD2. The CDR3 covers 15 residues. V was clipped by 4 bases and J by 4 bases; unmatched bases: 5. The germline V gene encodes CDR1 SGHAT and CDR2 FQNNGV. CDR3 loop: CASSSLAGRYNEQFF. The CDR3 DNA sequence: TGTGCCAGCAGCTCCCTAGCGGGGCGTTACAATGAGCAGTTCTTC.

The chain is built from TRBV4-2 and TRBJ2-5; D perhaps matches TRBD2 (6 bases). Germline CDR1 is LGHNA and CDR2 is YNFKEQ. This CDR3 is 15 amino acids long. V lost 0 bases and J 2 bases, leaving 10 bases between the germline ends. CDR3 nucleotides: TGTGCCAGCAGCCAAGAGGAGGACTATCAAGAGACCCAGTACTTC. It is translated as CASSQEEDYQETQYF.

This clone was observed a single time. The chain recombines TRBV19 with TRBJ1-1; D may be TRBD1 (5 bases). The CDR3 contains 15 residues. CDR1 is LNHDA and CDR2 is SQIVND in the germline V gene (reference sequence). Trimming shortened V by 7 bases and J by 5 bases, and 20 bases separated the two germline ends. The CDR3, as DNA: TGTGCCAGTATTTTACCCCGGGGGTTGTGGACTGAAGCTTTCTTT. Its translation: CASILPRGLWTEAFF.

V is TRBV19 and J is TRBJ2-7, with 12 bases identical to TRBD1. V trimming: 6 bases; J trimming: 6 bases; junction bases outside the gene matches: 9. The CDR3 has 15 amino acids. Germline CDR1 LNHDA, CDR2 SQIVND (reference sequence). The CDR3 region has the DNA TGTGCCAGTAGAACCGGGACAGGGGGCAAGGGCGAGCAGTACTTC. It yields the protein CASRTGTGGKGEQYF.

This rearrangement joins TRBV5-4 to TRBJ2-1; 8 bases are a match to TRBD2. CDR3 length: 16 amino acids. With V trimmed by 4 bases and J by 4 bases, 10 bases remained unmatched. Looked up from germline, CDR1 is SGHNT and CDR2 is YYREEE (reference sequence). The CDR3 nucleotides are TGTGCCAGCAGCGCGGGAGGCGCTAGCGCGTACAATGAGCAGTTCTTC. Protein: CASSAGGASAYNEQFF.

The chain links TRBV7-6 to TRBJ1-2, with 8 bases that match TRBD1. V was clipped by 1 base and J by 2 bases; unmatched bases: 9. In germline, CDR1 is SGHVS, CDR2 FNYEAQ. This CDR3 region has 17 residues. CDR3 amino acids: CASSLGGTGPANYGYTF. CDR3 DNA: TGTGCCAGCAGCTTAGGGGGGACAGGACCCGCAAACTATGGCTACACCTTC.

The chain is built from TRBV4-3 and TRBJ1-2, with TRBD1 identical over 7 bases. This CDR3 is 14 amino acids long. Unmatched junction bases numbered 3, after V lost 2 bases and J lost 3 bases. Per the germline V gene, CDR1 is LGHNA and CDR2 is YSLEER. The DNA of the CDR3 is TGCGCCAGCAGCCAATTCACAGGGGACTATGGCTACACCTTC. Amino acids: CASSQFTGDYGYTF.

This sequence joins TRBV28 and TRBJ1-5, with D unclear. CDR1 and CDR2 from the germline V gene are MDHEN and SYDVKM. V lost 7 bases and J 0 bases, leaving 10 bases between the germline ends. There are 14 residues in the CDR3. CDR3 in amino acids: CASTLSLSNQPQHF. The CDR3, as DNA: TGTGCCAGCACCTTGAGTCTTAGCAATCAGCCCCAGCATTTT. Complete variable domain (other parts from reference TRBV28 and TRBJ1-5): DVKVTQSSRYLVKRTGEKVFLECVQDMDHENMFWYRQDPGLGLRLIYFSYDVKMKEKGDIPEGYSVSREKKERFSLILESASTNQTSMYLCASTLSLSNQPQHFGDGTRLSIL.

This clone was seen only once. The chain couples TRBV5-1 to TRBJ1-2; D uncertain. The CDR3 is made up of 16 amino acids. V was pared by 1 base and J by 3 bases, with 16 bases between. Germline values: CDR1 SGHRS, CDR2 YFSETQ. The CDR3 here is CASSLLVPASDYGYTF. CDR3 coding DNA: TGCGCCAGCAGCTTGCTAGTGCCAGCCTCAGACTATGGCTACACCTTC.

This chain joins TRBV4-2 and TRBJ1-2; TRBD1 is a possible D gene (6 bases). The V gene lost 0 bases and the J gene lost 4 bases, with 18 bases spanning the gap. Germline-derived CDR1 and CDR2 are LGHNA and YNFKEQ. The CDR3 has 17 residues. The CDR3 reads CASSQDQRGTGFYGYTF. Here the CDR3 DNA reads TGTGCCAGCAGCCAAGATCAGAGGGGAACAGGGTTCTATGGCTACACCTTC.

J is TRBJ2-5 and V is TRBV30, with 11 positions matching TRBD2. V dropped 3 bases and J dropped 1; count of bases not matched to a gene: 1. This CDR3 comprises 14 residues. The germline CDR1 and CDR2 sequences are GTSNPN and SVGIG (reference sequence). The CDR3: CAWRGLAVQETQYF. The CDR3 DNA reads as TGTGCCTGGAGGGGACTAGCGGTCCAAGAGACCCAGTACTTC.

This sequence joins TRBV6-6 and TRBJ1-5, with TRBD1 identical over 9 bases. This CDR3 comprises 15 residues. Germline V gives CDR1 MNHNY, CDR2 SVGAGI (reference sequence). Trimming removed 2 bases from V and 7 bases from J; junction bases left unmatched: 6. The CDR3 DNA reads TGTGCCAGCAGTTACGGGGGGACAGGGAGACAGCCCCAGCATTTT. Encoded protein: CASSYGGTGRQPQHF.

V usage is TRBV5-1 and J usage is TRBJ2-1; TRBD2 matches at 8 bases. Trimming at V came to 4 bases and at J to 6 bases, leaving 15 bases not matched to a gene. CDR3 size: 17 residues. Germline V CDR1 and CDR2: SGHRS, YFSETQ. The CDR3 bases are TGCGCCAGCAGCCCGGGTGGTAGCGGGAACCTAGGCAATGAGCAGTTCTTC. Encoded protein: CASSPGGSGNLGNEQFF.

This clone was found a few times. Here the CDR3 reads CASSLGGNPYEQYF. The CDR3 DNA sequence: TGTGCCAGCAGTTTAGGGGGGAATCCCTACGAGCAGTACTTC. The rearrangement joins TRBV27 to TRBJ2-7; weak D call: TRBD2 (6 bases). V was clipped by 2 bases and J by 2 bases, with 10 bases between them. The CDR3 runs to 14 residues. CDR1 MNHEY and CDR2 SMNVEV come from the germline V gene (reference sequence).

V usage is TRBV28 and J usage is TRBJ2-7; the D gene is possibly TRBD2 (5 bases). Trimming removed 2 bases at V and 4 bases at J, with 21 bases between. The CDR3 sequence is 17 residues long. The V gene's germline CDR1 is MDHEN and CDR2 SYDVKM. CDR3 loop: CASSLPDKTMRVYEQYF. DNA for the CDR3: TGTGCCAGCAGTTTACCCGACAAGACGATGAGGGTTTACGAGCAGTACTTC.